Following are 30 T cell receptor beta chains from one sample sequenced in a study of blood T cell repertoires in COVID-19. Clones were read by immunoSEQ multiplex PCR, and TCRdb kept only the in-frame ones, dropping some. The table shows over 200,000 clones, with about 83% occurring only once. The sequencing sample was made of peripheral blood. The receptor source for this set is a woman in her 30s with COVID-19, enrolled during active disease.

The chain's CDR3 is CASRPTGGTDTQYF. CDR3 DNA: TGTGCCAGCAGGCCGACAGGGGGCACAGATACGCAGTATTTT. The rearrangement joins TRBV6-5 to TRBJ2-3; 8 nucleotides match TRBD1. The V and J ends lost 6 bases and 1 base, in that order; junction bases with no gene match: 3. Germline V gene lookup returns CDR1 MNHEY and CDR2 SVGAGI. The CDR3 runs to 14 residues.

This sequence joins TRBV5-1 and TRBJ2-7; TRBD1 might be the D (6 bases). Germline V lookup: CDR1 SGHRS, CDR2 YFSETQ. This CDR3 is built from 12 residues. V dropped 4 bases and J dropped 4 bases, with 9 bases sitting between them. The CDR3 loop reads CASSKQGYEQYF. DNA for the CDR3: TGCGCCAGCAGCAAACAGGGTTACGAGCAGTACTTC. Supplemented by reference TRBV5-1 and TRBJ2-7, the full variable domain reads KAGVTQTPRYLIKTRGQQVTLSCSPISGHRSVSWYQQTPGQGLQFLFEYFSETQRNKGNFPGRFSGRQFSNSRSEMNVSTLELGDSALYLCASSKQGYEQYFGPGTRLTVT.

The V call is TRBV30, the J call TRBJ1-1; TRBD1 agrees at 7 bases. The CDR3 has 12 amino acids. J gave up 4 bases and V 7 bases, and 6 bases lay outside the gene matches. Germline values: CDR1 GTSNPN, CDR2 SVGIG (reference sequence). CDR3 coding DNA: TGTGCCTTAAACAGGGGCTCCACTGAAGCTTTCTTT. This codes for CALNRGSTEAFF.

This sequence joins TRBV4-1 and TRBJ2-3; TRBD1 matches at 7 bases. The ends lost 1 base at V and 6 bases at J; junction bases unmatched: 10. This CDR3 contains 16 residues. The germline gives CDR1 MGHRA, CDR2 YSYEKL. CDR3: CASSQGDSPLRDTQYF. As DNA, the CDR3 is TGCGCCAGCAGCCAAGGGGACAGTCCCCTAAGGGATACGCAGTATTTT.

This clone appeared a single time. CDR3 in amino acids: CASSIVGQGHTEAFF. The CDR3 nucleotides are TGTGCCAGTAGTATAGTCGGACAGGGCCACACTGAAGCTTTCTTT. The chain couples TRBV19 to TRBJ1-1; 8 nucleotides align to TRBD1. The germline V gene has CDR1 LNHDA and CDR2 SQIVND (reference sequence). This CDR3 is built from 15 residues. V was pared by 1 base and J by 3 bases, with 4 bases of the junction left unmatched.

The chain has TRBV6-2 or TRBV6-3 and TRBJ2-4, with a weak D call TRBD2 (6 bases). V shed 2 bases and J shed 0 bases, with 11 bases lying between them. CDR1 MNHEY and CDR2 SVGEGT come from the germline V gene. The CDR3 has 16 amino acids. CDR3 residues: CASSYPYSGAKNIQYF. CDR3 coding DNA: TGTGCCAGCAGTTACCCATATAGCGGAGCCAAAAACATTCAGTACTTC.

The chain uses TRBV4-1 and TRBJ2-1; the D is unclear. Trimming stripped 0 bases from V and 1 base from J, with 13 bases between. Per the germline V gene, CDR1 is MGHRA and CDR2 is YSYEKL. The CDR3 totals 17 residues. The CDR3 loop reads CASSQDTARGSYNEQFF. CDR3 sequence (DNA): TGCGCCAGCAGCCAAGATACGGCACGAGGTTCCTACAATGAGCAGTTCTTC.

The chain carries TRBV3-1 (or the pseudogene TRBV3-2) and TRBJ2-7; the D is unclear. V shed 0 bases and J shed 3 bases, with 15 bases lying between them. CDR3 length: 16 amino acids. Per the germline V gene, CDR1 is LGHDT and CDR2 is YNNKEL (reference sequence). The CDR3 loop reads CASSQDLTQVYYEQYF. CDR3 bases: TGTGCCAGCAGCCAAGACCTAACCCAGGTTTACTACGAGCAGTACTTC.

The rearrangement uses TRBV7-6 and TRBJ1-6; D may be TRBD1 (6 bases). Trimming removed 5 bases from V and 11 bases from J, with 10 bases in between. The germline V gene has CDR1 SGHVS and CDR2 FNYEAQ. This CDR3 region has 12 residues. The CDR3 DNA reads TGTGCCAGCAGCGCACAGGGAACACCCCTCCACTTT. Its protein is CASSAQGTPLHF. The variable domain in full, with the rest retrieved from reference TRBV7-6 and TRBJ1-6, is GAGVSQSPRYKVTKRGQDVALRCDPISGHVSLYWYRQALGQGPEFLTYFNYEAQQDKSGLPNDRFSAERPEGSISTLTIQRTEQRDSAMYRCASSAQGTPLHFGNGTRLTVT.

The chain carries TRBV7-2 and TRBJ2-4; 7 bases line up with TRBD2. V dropped 5 bases and J dropped 2; count of bases not matched to a gene: 12. The CDR3 extends over 17 amino acids. Germline V CDR1 and CDR2: SGHTA, FQGNSA. The CDR3 sequence is CASSERWAGETKNIQYF. Here the CDR3 DNA reads TGTGCCAGCAGCGAAAGATGGGCGGGAGAAACCAAAAACATTCAGTACTTC. Drawing the rest from reference TRBV7-2 and TRBJ2-4, the complete variable domain is GAGVSQSPSNKVTEKGKDVELRCDPISGHTALYWYRQSLGQGLEFLIYFQGNSAPDKSGLPSDRFSAERTGGSVSTLTIQRTQQEDSAVYLCASSERWAGETKNIQYFGAGTRLSVL.

This sequence joins TRBV5-6 and TRBJ2-7; 8 positions match TRBD2. The junction had 5 bases not matched to a gene; V was cut back by 0 bases and J by 3 bases. Germline-derived CDR1 and CDR2 are SGHDT and YYEEEE. The CDR3 loop spans 15 amino acids. The chain's CDR3 is CASSLAATSDYEQYF. The CDR3, as DNA: TGTGCCAGCAGCTTGGCCGCGACTAGCGACTACGAGCAGTACTTC.

The chain recombines TRBV7-3 with TRBJ2-5; 15 bases line up with TRBD2. CDR1 and CDR2 from the germline V gene are SGHTA and FQGTGA. The CDR3 covers 17 residues. Losses at the gene ends were 8 bases for V and 7 bases for J; bases not matched to a gene: 14. The CDR3 DNA is TGTGCCAGCGGACGGACTAGCGGGGGGGCTACAAGAAGGACCCAGTACTTC. The encoded protein is CASGRTSGGATRRTQYF.

Of note for this clone: Other DNA sequences from this sample encode an identical CDR3 as well. J is TRBJ1-4 and V is TRBV9; perhaps TRBD1 as D (5 bases). V was trimmed by 1 base and J by 3 bases, leaving 7 bases between them. The CDR3 runs 14 residues. In germline, CDR1 is SGDLS, CDR2 YYNGEE. The CDR3 region has the DNA TGTGCCAGCAGCGTACAGGGCGCTAATGAAAAACTGTTTTTT. It yields the protein CASSVQGANEKLFF.

This rearrangement joins TRBV10-3 to TRBJ2-1, with TRBD2 matching over 8 bases. Germline V gene sequence: CDR1 ENHRY, CDR2 SYGVKD. Trimming took 5 bases from V and 6 from J; bases not matched to a gene: 3. This CDR3 region has 13 residues. The CDR3 region has the DNA TGTGCCATCAGTCCCGGGACTAGCAATGAGCAGTTCTTC. It encodes CAISPGTSNEQFF.

CDR3 loop: CASSATGGSEAFF. The CDR3, as DNA: TGTGCCAGCAGCGCGACAGGGGGCTCTGAAGCTTTCTTT. This rearrangement joins TRBV7-3 to TRBJ1-1, with TRBD1 identical over 10 bases. The V segment lost 5 bases and the J segment 6 bases; nucleotides outside the gene matches: 3. The CDR3 consists of 13 residues. In germline, CDR1 is SGHTA, CDR2 FQGTGA.

J is TRBJ2-3 and V is TRBV7-9, with D possibly TRBD2 on 6 matching bases. Trimming stripped 1 base from V and 5 bases from J, with 10 bases between. Per the germline V gene, CDR1 is SEHNR and CDR2 is FQNEAQ (reference sequence). There are 14 residues in the CDR3. The CDR3 protein is CASSLGGERDTQYF. CDR3 DNA: TGTGCCAGCAGCTTAGGGGGGGAACGAGATACGCAGTATTTT.

This chain connects TRBV6-5 to TRBJ2-7; 10 nucleotides align to TRBD1. Germline trimming cut 4 bases from V and 2 bases from J; bases unmatched to any gene: 8. Germline V lookup: CDR1 MNHEY, CDR2 SVGAGI. The CDR3 totals 16 residues. The DNA for the CDR3 is TGTGCCAGCAGTTTAAGGGGGGGACAGGGGACCTACGAGCAGTACTTC. Amino acid sequence: CASSLRGGQGTYEQYF.

The chain joins TRBV27 to TRBJ2-1; 10 nucleotides align to TRBD2. Germline V gene sequence: CDR1 MNHEY, CDR2 SMNVEV (reference sequence). This CDR3 is built from 18 residues. The V and J ends lost 2 bases and 4 bases, in that order; junction bases with no gene match: 11. The CDR3 protein is CASSLRLAGALRYNEQFF. CDR3 nucleotides: TGTGCCAGCAGTTTAAGGCTAGCGGGGGCGCTAAGATACAATGAGCAGTTCTTC.

The chain is built from TRBV2 and TRBJ2-3; perhaps TRBD2 as D (6 bases). Trimming pared 6 bases from V and 0 bases from J, leaving 16 bases between. CDR1 and CDR2 (germline): SNHLY, FYNNEI. The CDR3 contains 16 residues. In DNA, the CDR3 is TGTGCCAGCAGGTCAAATATCGGGACTAGCACAGATACGCAGTATTTT. This encodes CASRSNIGTSTDTQYF.

As concerns this clone: This CDR3 fails to terminate in the conserved phenylalanine or tryptophan, so it likely reflects a read error. It is unclear where the CDR3 begins or ends on the DNA, so no DNA is shown, and the CDR3 is as TCRdb lists it. Here the CDR3 reads CASSKVTPGQYWI. The V call is TRBV21-1, the J call TRBJ1-6; the table assigns TRBD1, which was not confirmed against the DNA. TRBV21-1 represents a pseudogene. The CDR3 is made up of 13 amino acids, end residues included.

This sequence joins TRBV7-3 and TRBJ2-1, with unresolved D. Germline-derived CDR1 and CDR2 are SGHTA and FQGTGA. The CDR3 extends over 13 amino acids. V was cut by 0 bases and J by 10 bases, with 10 bases left in between. The CDR3 loop reads CASSLTDSLEQFF. DNA for the CDR3: TGTGCCAGCAGCTTAACTGACTCACTAGAGCAGTTCTTC.

This chain uses TRBV4-3 with TRBJ2-1; D is unclear. The CDR3 runs 16 residues. V dropped 0 bases and J dropped 1 base, with 10 bases sitting between them. Germline loops: CDR1 LGHNA, CDR2 YSLEER. CDR3 residues: CASSQDPRFSYNEQFF. In DNA form, the CDR3 reads TGCGCCAGCAGCCAAGATCCTCGTTTTTCCTACAATGAGCAGTTCTTC.

This clone was counted once. The chain is built from TRBV6-2 or TRBV6-3 and TRBJ2-3, with D possibly TRBD2 on 6 matching bases. The CDR3 totals 15 residues. Trimming removed 6 bases from V and 1 base from J, with 14 bases in between. CDR1 MNHEY and CDR2 SVGEGT come from the germline V gene. The CDR3 here is CASSLLASGTDTQYF. CDR3 nucleotides: TGTGCCAGCAGCCTACTAGCTTCGGGCACAGATACGCAGTATTTT.

This chain connects TRBV18 to TRBJ1-3; a possible D gene is TRBD1 (6 bases). This CDR3 region has 16 residues. The germline V gene encodes CDR1 KGHSH and CDR2 LQKENI. V was clipped by 3 bases and J by 0 bases, with 12 bases between them. Here the CDR3 reads CASSPSDRISGNTIYF. The CDR3 coding sequence is TGTGCCAGCTCACCCTCCGACAGGATCTCTGGAAACACCATATATTTT.

The chain is built from TRBV6-5 and TRBJ2-5; TRBD1 might be the D (6 bases). V dropped 6 bases and J dropped 2 bases, with 16 bases sitting between them. The CDR3 length is 15 residues. Germline V CDR1 and CDR2: MNHEY, SVGAGI. CDR3 residues: CASSPLRGIQETQYF. Written as DNA, the CDR3 is TGTGCCAGCAGCCCCCTGAGGGGGATACAAGAGACCCAGTACTTC.

This clone was recorded once. The chain couples TRBV6-5 to TRBJ1-1; TRBD1 matches at 7 bases. Per germline, CDR1 MNHEY and CDR2 SVGAGI. The junction had 6 bases not matched to a gene; V was cut back by 7 bases and J by 1 base. This CDR3 spans 14 amino acids. The CDR3 bases are TGTGCCAGCACTCGGGACAGAAAGAACACTGAAGCTTTCTTT. This codes for CASTRDRKNTEAFF.

The rearrangement links TRBV27 to TRBJ2-7; D is unclear. Germline V CDR1 and CDR2: MNHEY, SMNVEV (reference sequence). The V end lost 2 bases, the J end lost 3 bases, and 8 bases lay between the germline ends. The CDR3 consists of 13 residues. CDR3 loop: CASSLNRVYEQYF. The CDR3 DNA follows: TGTGCCAGCAGTTTAAATCGGGTCTACGAGCAGTACTTC.

The CDR3 loop is CASSLVAGQGASEQFF. CDR3 nucleotides: TGTGCCAGCAGCTTAGTAGCGGGACAGGGGGCCAGTGAGCAGTTCTTC. This chain connects TRBV11-3 to TRBJ2-1; the match to TRBD1 covers 12 bases. Germline CDR1 SGHNT, CDR2 YENEEA. The CDR3 extends over 16 amino acids. V lost 1 base to trimming and J lost 9 bases; unmatched junction nucleotides: 7.

This clone has more than one count but fewer than ten. This chain uses TRBV6-6 with TRBJ1-5; no definite D call. Germline V gene lookup returns CDR1 MNHNY and CDR2 SVGAGI (reference sequence). CDR3 length: 13 residues. With 6 bases removed from V and 6 bases from J, the gap between germline ends came to 12 bases. The CDR3 nucleotides are TGTGCCAGCAGCCGAAACGAGGCTCAGCCCCAGCATTTT. Its protein is CASSRNEAQPQHF.

DNA for the CDR3: TGTGCCAGCAGCTTCGACAGCTCCTACGAGCAGTACTTC. Amino acids: CASSFDSSYEQYF. The rearrangement links TRBV7-9 to TRBJ2-7; maybe TRBD1 (5 bases). Germline assignment: CDR1 SEHNR and CDR2 FQNEAQ (reference sequence). The CDR3 is 13 residues long. Trimming left V 3 bases short and J 0 bases short, with 6 bases between.